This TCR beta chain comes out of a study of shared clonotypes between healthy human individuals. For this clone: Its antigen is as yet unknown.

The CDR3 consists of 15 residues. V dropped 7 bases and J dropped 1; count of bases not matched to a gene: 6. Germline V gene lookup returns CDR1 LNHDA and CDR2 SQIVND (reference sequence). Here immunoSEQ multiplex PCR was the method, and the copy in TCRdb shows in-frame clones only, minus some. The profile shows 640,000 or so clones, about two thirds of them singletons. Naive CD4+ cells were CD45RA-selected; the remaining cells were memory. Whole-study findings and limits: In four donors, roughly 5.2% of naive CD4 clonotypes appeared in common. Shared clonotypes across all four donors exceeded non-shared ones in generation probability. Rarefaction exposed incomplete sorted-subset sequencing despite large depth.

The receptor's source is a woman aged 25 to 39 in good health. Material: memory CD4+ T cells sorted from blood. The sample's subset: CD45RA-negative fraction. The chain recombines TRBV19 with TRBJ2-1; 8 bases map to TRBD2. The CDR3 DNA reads TGTGCCAGTACCCCTCGGGAGGGGTCCTACAATGAGCAGTTCTTC. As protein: CASTPREGSYNEQFF.